This T cell receptor beta chain was observed in a study of blood T cell repertoires in COVID-19. Study overall: The United States, Italy and Spain supplied acute and convalescent COVID-19 samples.

How the authors handled the data: Using reference gene primer amplification, nucleated cell counts were estimated. Only in-frame clones appear in the TCRdb table, and some are missing; sequencing was by immunoSEQ multiplex PCR. D and trimming come from the DNA, and the V and J calls and clone size come from that table. This sample yields roughly 350,000 clones, of which about 90% are seen a single time; nearly 6.5% belongs to the top ten. The Seattle patients joined while their infection was active and were tracked longitudinally afterward. Trimming at V came to 3 bases and at J to 3 bases, leaving 5 bases not matched to a gene. The CDR3 runs to 15 residues. Germline CDR1 LGHNA, CDR2 YNFKEQ.

The J gene is TRBJ2-7, the V gene TRBV4-2, with TRBD2 matching over 10 bases. The sequenced sample consisted of peripheral blood. The origin of this receptor is a woman in her fifties or sixties with COVID-19, enrolled during active disease. The CDR3 sequence: CASSHKTSGRYEQYF. The DNA for the CDR3 is TGTGCCAGCAGCCATAAGACTAGCGGGCGCTACGAGCAGTACTTC.